A single T cell receptor beta chain is shown here with its context. Its specificity is unknown. The data originate from a study of T cell repertoires in cytomegalovirus infection. Study as a whole: CMV epitopes used comprised recently identified HLA-C-restricted ones and well-studied HLA-B-restricted ones. Study-wide results and limits: The ex vivo response showed dominance by HLA-C-restricted CMV-specific TCR beta clonotypes.

TCRdb redid the calling of the reads with MiXCR, one entry per CDR3 protein. The table lists fewer than 950,000 distinct CDR3 sequences, less than 35% of them singletons. The source material was cultured CD8+ T cells from PBMCs, sampled from culture after CMV antigen stimulation. The receptor's source is a human donor in good health (CMV status not recorded). Some clones in this sample may be carry-over from other donors' samples.

The CDR3 is CSARIITGNYGYTF. DNA for the CDR3: TGCAGTGCTAGAATTATTACGGGGAACTATGGCTACACCTTC. This sequence joins TRBV20-1 and TRBJ1-2; no clear D gene. The CDR3 is made up of 14 amino acids. Trimming pared 2 bases from V and 2 bases from J, leaving 12 bases between. CDR1 is DFQATT and CDR2 is SNEGSKA in the germline V gene (reference sequence).